The 21 T cell receptor beta chains in this list originate from one sample, sequenced in a study of identical twins. TCRdb recomputed calls from the 5' RACE reads with MiXCR, one row per CDR3 protein. The table includes a few hundred thousand distinct CDR3 sequences, about 8.3% detected once. The same data also went into a second study, on yellow fever vaccine responses in identical twins.

Sequencing input: CD8+ T cells sorted from blood. Receptors originate from a woman younger than 30 in good health.

V is TRBV7-6 and J is TRBJ2-1; 7 bases align to TRBD1. V shed 5 bases and J 0 bases; nucleotides not matched to a gene: 10. Looked up from germline, CDR1 is SGHVS and CDR2 is FNYEAQ. This CDR3 region has 17 residues. CDR3 in amino acids: CASSHPRGLSSYNEQFF. In nucleotides, the CDR3 is TGTGCCAGCAGCCATCCCAGGGGGTTGAGCTCCTACAATGAGCAGTTCTTC.

This clonotype was detected only a few times. V and J are TRBV14 and TRBJ2-2; TRBD1 agrees at 10 bases. This CDR3 has 19 residues. V shed 4 bases, J shed 6 bases, and the junction held 17 bases outside the gene matches. Looked up from germline, CDR1 is SGHDN and CDR2 is FVKESK. The CDR3 reads CASSLAVGTGEFGAGELFF. CDR3 nucleotide sequence: TGTGCCAGCAGCCTAGCTGTCGGGACAGGGGAATTCGGAGCCGGGGAGCTGTTTTTT.

This clonotype has at least ten counts. The chain combines TRBV6-4 with TRBJ2-3; 7 nucleotides line up with TRBD2. Germline V gives CDR1 MRHNA, CDR2 SNTAGT. The CDR3 has 15 amino acids. After removal of 2 bases from V and 0 bases from J, the junction contained 2 bases not matched to a gene. CDR3 coding DNA: TGTGCCAGCAGTGACGGGGACTACAGCACAGATACGCAGTATTTT. Translated, it gives CASSDGDYSTDTQYF.

Comments on this clonotype: A clone one base away is much larger, so this may be a read error. The chain combines TRBV5-1 with TRBJ2-4; 7 nucleotides align to TRBD1. The CDR3 runs to 15 residues. J gave up 7 bases and V 3 bases, and 10 bases lay outside the gene matches. Germline-derived CDR1 and CDR2 are SGHRS and YFSETQ. The CDR3: CASSSGQGDINIQYF. The DNA of the CDR3 is TGCGCCAGCAGCTCGGGGCAGGGGGACATCAACATTCAGTACTTC.

This clonotype was seen many times. The chain joins TRBV27 to TRBJ2-7; D gene unclear. The CDR3 is 13 residues long. Trimming stripped 3 bases from V and 2 bases from J, with 8 bases between. The V gene's germline CDR1 is MNHEY and CDR2 SMNVEV (reference sequence). The CDR3 DNA sequence: TGTGCCAGCAGTTTCGACGGAGCCTACGAGCAGTACTTC. Protein sequence: CASSFDGAYEQYF.

The chain is built from TRBV7-9 and TRBJ2-5, with TRBD2 as a possible D gene (6 bases). V lost 5 bases and J 1 base, leaving 17 bases between the germline ends. The germline V gene has CDR1 SEHNR and CDR2 FQNEAQ (reference sequence). The CDR3 has 16 amino acids. This CDR3 is CASSVPPTSTQETQYF. In nucleotides, the CDR3 is TGTGCCAGCAGCGTCCCTCCCACTAGCACCCAAGAGACCCAGTACTTC.

The sample holds one count of this clonotype. V gene TRBV18 combines with J gene TRBJ2-7; TRBD1 matches 7 bases. V shed 3 bases, J shed 2 bases, and the junction held 7 bases outside the gene matches. CDR1 KGHSH and CDR2 LQKENI come from the germline V gene. This CDR3 contains 15 residues. The CDR3 reads CASSPRQGVPYEQYF. In DNA, the CDR3 is TGTGCCAGCTCACCGCGACAGGGAGTCCCCTACGAGCAGTACTTC.

The gene calls are TRBV12-3 or TRBV12-4 and TRBJ2-3; D not certain. V was cut by 5 bases and J by 6 bases, with 12 bases left in between. This CDR3 comprises 13 residues. This CDR3 is CASSPRLGDTQYF. CDR3 sequence (DNA): TGTGCCAGCAGTCCCCGTCTGGGGGATACGCAGTATTTT.

V usage is TRBV5-6 and J usage is TRBJ2-7; D remains ambiguous. The CDR3 is 11 residues long. Germline values: CDR1 SGHDT, CDR2 YYEEEE. Trimming shortened V by 5 bases and J by 7 bases, and 10 bases separated the two germline ends. CDR3 coding DNA: TGTGCCAGCAGACTGGGGTCGGAGCAGTACTTC. This encodes CASRLGSEQYF. Full variable domain (rest looked up from reference TRBV5-6 and TRBJ2-7): DAGVTQSPTHLIKTRGQQVTLRCSPKSGHDTVSWYQQALGQGPQFIFQYYEEEERQRGNFPDRFSGHQFPNYSSELNVNALLLGDSALYLCASRLGSEQYFGPGTRLTVT.

In its sample, this clonotype was seen many times. The V call is TRBV5-1, the J call TRBJ1-3; D is undetermined. The CDR3 loop spans 13 amino acids. Germline CDR1 and CDR2: SGHRS and YFSETQ. V was shortened by 0 bases and J by 2 bases, with 3 bases between the two germline ends. CDR3 coding DNA: TGCGCCAGCAGCTTGGAGGCTGGAAACACCATATATTTT. Translation: CASSLEAGNTIYF.

This clonotype occurred a few times. The chain employs TRBV7-6 and TRBJ2-7; D perhaps matches TRBD1 (6 bases). CDR1 is SGHVS and CDR2 is FNYEAQ in the germline V gene. The CDR3 runs 16 residues. The V end lost 2 bases, the J end lost 3 bases, and 17 bases lay between the germline ends. The CDR3 coding sequence is TGTGCCAGCAGCTTACAACGGGGTGGACAGTACTACGAGCAGTACTTC. Protein: CASSLQRGGQYYEQYF.

The chain links TRBV28 to TRBJ2-1; a possible D gene is TRBD1 (6 bases). Trimming cost V 5 bases and J 8 bases, with 13 bases left between them. Per germline, CDR1 MDHEN and CDR2 SYDVKM. The CDR3 spans 13 residues. The CDR3 DNA follows: TGTGCCAGCAGTAAAGGACAGTCGGATGAGCAGTTCTTC. It encodes CASSKGQSDEQFF.

The gene calls are TRBV18 and TRBJ2-7; D may be TRBD1 (6 bases). Trimming left V 5 bases short and J 2 bases short, with 13 bases between. This CDR3 spans 14 amino acids. Germline V lookup: CDR1 KGHSH, CDR2 LQKENI. CDR3: CASSSPDRPYEQYF. In nucleotides, the CDR3 is TGTGCCAGCTCATCCCCGGACAGACCCTACGAGCAGTACTTC. Drawing the rest from reference TRBV18 and TRBJ2-7, the complete variable domain is NAGVMQNPRHLVRRRGQEARLRCSPMKGHSHVYWYRQLPEEGLKFMVYLQKENIIDESGMPKERFSAEFPKEGPSILRIQQVVRGDSAAYFCASSSPDRPYEQYFGPGTRLTVT.

In nucleotides, the CDR3 is TGCAGTGCTACGCATAGCGGGAGTAACGACGAGCAGTACTTC. Its translation is CSATHSGSNDEQYF. This rearrangement joins TRBV20-1 to TRBJ2-7; TRBD2 matches 9 bases. Trimming cost V 4 bases and J 5 bases; bases outside gene matches: 9. Per germline, CDR1 DFQATT and CDR2 SNEGSKA (reference sequence). The CDR3 has 14 amino acids.

The chain carries TRBV6-2 or TRBV6-3 and TRBJ2-3, with TRBD2 matching over 8 bases. CDR3 length: 17 amino acids. Losses at the gene ends were 4 bases for V and 2 bases for J; bases not matched to a gene: 11. The germline gives CDR1 MNHEY, CDR2 SVGEGT. The DNA for the CDR3 is TGTGCCAGCAGTTTGCAGCGGGAGCCAGTCCTCACAGATACGCAGTATTTT. Its protein product is CASSLQREPVLTDTQYF.

The J gene is TRBJ2-1, the V gene TRBV27; D is ambiguous. V dropped 2 bases and J dropped 0 bases, with 11 bases sitting between them. Germline V gene lookup returns CDR1 MNHEY and CDR2 SMNVEV (reference sequence). The CDR3 is made up of 16 amino acids. DNA of the CDR3: TGTGCCAGCAGTTTACTCGGGCCGAGCTCCTACAATGAGCAGTTCTTC. Protein sequence: CASSLLGPSSYNEQFF.

This rearrangement joins TRBV4-3 to TRBJ2-3; D remains ambiguous. V lost 0 bases to trimming and J lost 2 bases, with 12 bases between them. CDR1 and CDR2 (germline): LGHNA, YSLEER. The CDR3 length is 16 residues. CDR3 loop: CASSQDSGGYTDTQYF. In nucleotides, the CDR3 is TGCGCCAGCAGCCAAGATTCCGGCGGATACACAGATACGCAGTATTTT.

The chain combines TRBV6-1 with TRBJ2-1, with D maybe TRBD2 (5 bases). Trimming took off 2 bases at V and 5 bases at J, with 22 bases between the two ends. Germline loops: CDR1 MNHNS, CDR2 SASEGT. CDR3 length: 18 residues. CDR3 in amino acids: CASSEFDLQAGGNNEQFF. The CDR3 DNA sequence: TGTGCCAGCAGTGAATTTGATCTGCAGGCGGGTGGTAACAATGAGCAGTTCTTC.

The genes are TRBV11-2 and TRBJ2-6; 9 bases agree with TRBD1. Germline V gene sequence: CDR1 SGHAT, CDR2 FQNNGV. V shed 5 bases and J 0 bases; nucleotides not matched to a gene: 11. CDR3 size: 19 residues. The CDR3 sequence: CASSPGQGAFISGANVLTF. The CDR3, as DNA: TGTGCCAGCAGCCCGGGACAGGGAGCCTTCATCTCTGGGGCCAACGTCCTGACTTTC. Looking up the rest from reference TRBV11-2 and TRBJ2-6 gives the full variable domain: EAGVAQSPRYKIIEKRQSVAFWCNPISGHATLYWYQQILGQGPKLLIQFQNNGVVDDSQLPKDRFSAERLKGVDSTLKIQPAKLEDSAVYLCASSPGQGAFISGANVLTFGAGSRLTVL.

This clonotype has a count of ten or more. This rearrangement joins TRBV11-1 to TRBJ2-1, with 14 positions matching TRBD2. The CDR3 is made up of 20 amino acids. The germline CDR1 and CDR2 sequences are SGHAT and FQDESV (reference sequence). Trimming cost V 6 bases and J 2 bases; bases outside gene matches: 15. For the CDR3, the DNA is TGTGCCAGCAGACCCCAAGGGACTAGCGGGAGCGGGGGCCCCTACAATGAGCAGTTCTTC. Protein: CASRPQGTSGSGGPYNEQFF.

This clonotype has ten or more counts. The rearrangement links TRBV5-6 to TRBJ2-3; 10 bases are shared with TRBD1. This CDR3 has 17 amino acids. CDR1 is SGHDT, CDR2 YYEEEE, per germline. V lost 1 base to trimming and J lost 4 bases; unmatched junction nucleotides: 9. The CDR3 is CASSLNGGQGEADTQYF. The CDR3 coding sequence is TGTGCCAGCAGCTTGAATGGTGGACAGGGGGAGGCAGATACGCAGTATTTT.